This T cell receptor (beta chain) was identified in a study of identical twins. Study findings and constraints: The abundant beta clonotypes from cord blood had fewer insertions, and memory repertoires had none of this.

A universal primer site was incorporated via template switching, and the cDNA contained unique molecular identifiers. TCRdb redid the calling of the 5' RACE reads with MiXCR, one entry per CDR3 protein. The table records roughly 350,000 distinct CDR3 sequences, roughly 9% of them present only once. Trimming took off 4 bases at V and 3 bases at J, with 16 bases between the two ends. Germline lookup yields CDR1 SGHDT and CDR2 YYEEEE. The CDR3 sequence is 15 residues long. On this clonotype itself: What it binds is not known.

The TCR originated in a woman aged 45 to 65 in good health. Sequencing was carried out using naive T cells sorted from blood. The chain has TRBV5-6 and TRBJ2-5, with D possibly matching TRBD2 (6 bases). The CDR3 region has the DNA TGTGCCAGCAGCCTAAGGGGACTCTTTGAAGAGACCCAGTACTTC. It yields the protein CASSLRGLFEETQYF.